The 32 T cell receptor beta chains given below trace back to one sample, sequenced in a study of cytomegalovirus exposure and HLA in healthy donors. Both 60 Vbeta primers and 13 Jbeta primers went into the PCR. Data came from immunoSEQ multiplex PCR; TCRdb stores just in-frame clones and leaves some out. Its table records around 63,000 clones. Sequenced input: PBMCs. The receptors shown here come from a woman between 25 and 40 years old in good health and CMV-seronegative.

The chain is built from TRBV10-3 and TRBJ1-5, with D unclear. Germline lookup yields CDR1 ENHRY and CDR2 SYGVKD. The V end was cut by 8 bases, the J end by 1 base, with 15 bases between. The CDR3 totals 15 residues. The CDR3 DNA reads TGTGCCATCCGAGGTGGCGGTTCGAGCAATCAGCCCCAGCATTTT. Its translation is CAIRGGGSSNQPQHF.

The rearrangement joins TRBV4-1 to TRBJ2-7; D might be TRBD1 (5 bases). V was pared by 4 bases and J by 0 bases, with 10 bases between. CDR3 length: 14 amino acids. CDR1 is MGHRA and CDR2 is YSYEKL in the germline V gene. CDR3 nucleotide sequence: TGCGCCAGCAGCCCCTCAAGGGGCTCCTACGAGCAGTACTTC. This translates into CASSPSRGSYEQYF.

This sequence joins TRBV29-1 and TRBJ2-3, with 7 positions matching TRBD2. The J segment lost 0 bases and the V segment lost 2 bases, leaving 2 bases of the junction unmatched. This CDR3 spans 14 amino acids. Germline CDR1 and CDR2: SQVTM and ANQGSEA. CDR3 residues: CSVEWRESTDTQYF. CDR3 sequence (DNA): TGCAGCGTTGAATGGCGGGAGAGCACAGATACGCAGTATTTT.

CDR3 amino acids: CASSIKGGREYF. For the CDR3, the DNA is TGTGCCAGTAGTATAAAAGGGGGACGTGAGTACTTC. This chain joins TRBV19 and TRBJ2-7, with D possibly matching TRBD1 (6 bases). Germline V gene sequence: CDR1 LNHDA, CDR2 SQIVND (reference sequence). V gave up 2 bases and J gave up 11 bases, with 13 bases separating them. The CDR3 runs to 12 residues.

The chain has TRBV7-9 and TRBJ1-4; a possible D gene is TRBD1 (5 bases). V was shortened by 1 base and J by 7 bases, with 13 bases between the two germline ends. Germline-derived CDR1 and CDR2 are SEHNR and FQNEAQ (reference sequence). This CDR3 region has 15 residues. The CDR3 spells CASSLGLGAVEKLFF. The CDR3 DNA reads as TGTGCCAGCAGCTTAGGACTAGGGGCGGTTGAAAAACTGTTTTTT. The full variable domain, in which reference TRBV7-9 and TRBJ1-4 provide the parts outside the CDR3, is DTGVSQNPRHKITKRGQNVTFRCDPISEHNRLYWYRQTLGQGPEFLTYFQNEAQLEKSRLLSDRFSAERPKGSFSTLEIQRTEQGDSAMYLCASSLGLGAVEKLFFGSGTQLSVL.

The V gene is TRBV19, the J gene TRBJ1-2, with D possibly TRBD1 on 6 matching bases. CDR1 and CDR2 from the germline V gene are LNHDA and SQIVND (reference sequence). The V end was cut by 6 bases, the J end by 3 bases, with 14 bases between. The CDR3 has 14 residues. The CDR3 DNA reads TGTGCCAGTAGACTCTCCGACAGGTACTATGGCTACACCTTC. Protein: CASRLSDRYYGYTF.

V is TRBV19 and J is TRBJ1-2; D is perhaps TRBD1 (6 bases). Germline values: CDR1 LNHDA, CDR2 SQIVND (reference sequence). This CDR3 is built from 15 residues. Trimming left V 7 bases short and J 5 bases short, with 20 bases between. CDR3 nucleotide sequence: TGTGCCAGTACTCCTATCGACCGGGACATATATGGCTACACCTTC. Residues: CASTPIDRDIYGYTF.

This sequence joins TRBV5-1 and TRBJ2-1, with TRBD2 identical over 11 bases. The CDR3 contains 14 residues. Germline V gene data show CDR1 as SGHRS and CDR2 as YFSETQ. The J segment lost 9 bases and the V segment lost 0 bases, leaving 2 bases of the junction unmatched. CDR3 DNA sequence: TGCGCCAGCAGCTTGGTACTAGCGGGAGCTGAGCAGTTCTTC. This translates into CASSLVLAGAEQFF.

V usage is TRBV7-9 and J usage is TRBJ2-1; TRBD2 agrees at 12 bases. J lost 7 bases, V lost 3 bases, and 1 base had no gene match. Germline assignment: CDR1 SEHNR and CDR2 FQNEAQ (reference sequence). The CDR3 has 14 residues. CDR3 sequence (DNA): TGTGCCAGCAGCTTCGGGACTAGCGGGAATGAGCAGTTCTTC. This codes for CASSFGTSGNEQFF. Supplemented by reference TRBV7-9 and TRBJ2-1, the full variable domain reads DTGVSQNPRHKITKRGQNVTFRCDPISEHNRLYWYRQTLGQGPEFLTYFQNEAQLEKSRLLSDRFSAERPKGSFSTLEIQRTEQGDSAMYLCASSFGTSGNEQFFGPGTRLTVL.

The chain uses TRBV9 and TRBJ2-5; the match to TRBD2 covers 9 bases. The CDR3 is 15 residues long. With 0 bases clipped from V and 5 bases from J, the junction kept 5 bases outside the gene matches. Germline V gives CDR1 SGDLS, CDR2 YYNGEE. The CDR3 loop is CASSVGLAGRETQYF. CDR3 bases: TGTGCCAGCAGCGTAGGTCTAGCGGGACGGGAGACCCAGTACTTC.

This chain uses TRBV18 with TRBJ1-5; 8 bases fit TRBD1. V gave up 3 bases and J gave up 4 bases; unmatched junction bases: 5. The CDR3 is 15 residues long. Per the germline V gene, CDR1 is KGHSH and CDR2 is LQKENI. In DNA form, the CDR3 reads TGTGCCAGCTCACCCTGGACAGGGCTGAATCAGCCCCAGCATTTT. Translated: CASSPWTGLNQPQHF.

The chain couples TRBV11-1 to TRBJ1-2, with TRBD1 identical over 9 bases. The J segment lost 6 bases and the V segment lost 5 bases, leaving 7 bases of the junction unmatched. Germline assignment: CDR1 SGHAT and CDR2 FQDESV (reference sequence). CDR3 length equals 14 residues. CDR3 in amino acids: CASSVLQGANGYTF. The CDR3 DNA reads as TGTGCCAGCAGCGTCCTACAGGGGGCGAATGGCTACACCTTC.

V is TRBV6-5 and J is TRBJ2-7, with D possibly being TRBD2 (5 bases). V lost 7 bases, J lost 1 base, and 14 bases lay in between. This CDR3 is 14 amino acids long. Germline CDR1 is MNHEY and CDR2 is SVGAGI. This CDR3 reads CASKQGLTSYEQYF. In nucleotides, the CDR3 is TGTGCCAGCAAGCAAGGACTGACATCCTACGAGCAGTACTTC.

The CDR3 spells CASSSLANYGYTF. CDR3 DNA sequence: TGTGCCAGCTCAAGCCTAGCTAACTATGGCTACACCTTC. The gene calls are TRBV18 and TRBJ1-2, with unresolved D. Between the trimmed V and J ends, which lost 5 bases and 0 bases, there was a span of 7 bases. Germline loops: CDR1 KGHSH, CDR2 LQKENI. The CDR3 has 13 amino acids.

V gene TRBV7-9 combines with J gene TRBJ2-2; perhaps TRBD2 as D (7 bases). The V gene lost 8 bases and the J gene lost 4 bases, with 20 bases spanning the gap. This CDR3 region has 16 residues. The germline gives CDR1 SEHNR, CDR2 FQNEAQ (reference sequence). Here the CDR3 DNA reads TGTGCCAGCGCTGGGGGGGCGGGAGTAGGCACCGGGGAGCTGTTTTTT. The encoded protein is CASAGGAGVGTGELFF.

The chain joins TRBV25-1 to TRBJ2-7, with 10 nucleotides matching TRBD2. The V gene's germline CDR1 is MGHDK and CDR2 SYGVNS. Unmatched junction bases numbered 1, after V lost 2 bases and J lost 0 bases. The CDR3 runs 15 residues. CDR3 bases: TGTGCCAGCAGTGAAACTAGCGGGATCTCCTACGAGCAGTACTTC. Protein sequence: CASSETSGISYEQYF.

J is TRBJ2-5 and V is TRBV5-1; D gene unclear. The germline V gene encodes CDR1 SGHRS and CDR2 YFSETQ. The V and J ends lost 2 bases and 3 bases respectively, with 8 bases between them. This CDR3 is 13 amino acids long. As DNA, the CDR3 is TGCGCCAGCAGCTTCGGAGAGAAAGAGACCCAGTACTTC. This sequence encodes CASSFGEKETQYF.

This chain uses TRBV30 with TRBJ2-7, with TRBD1 matching over 10 bases. The germline gives CDR1 GTSNPN, CDR2 SVGIG (reference sequence). CDR3 size: 13 residues. J lost 6 bases, V lost 2 bases, and 4 bases had no gene match. The CDR3 loop reads CAWSIDRGREQYF. As DNA, the CDR3 is TGTGCCTGGAGTATCGACAGGGGGCGCGAGCAGTACTTC. Complete variable domain (other parts from reference TRBV30 and TRBJ2-7): SQTIHQWPATLVQPVGSPLSLECTVEGTSNPNLYWYRQAAGRGLQLLFYSVGIGQISSEVPQNLSASRPQDRQFILSSKKLLLSDSGFYLCAWSIDRGREQYFGPGTRLTVT.

The chain combines TRBV10-3 with TRBJ1-1, with a tentative D call TRBD1 (5 bases). Germline lookup yields CDR1 ENHRY and CDR2 SYGVKD. The CDR3 spans 14 residues. Between the trimmed V and J ends, which lost 4 bases and 1 base, there was a span of 10 bases. The CDR3 protein is CAISVGGWNTEAFF. The CDR3 DNA reads as TGTGCCATCAGTGTCGGGGGTTGGAACACTGAAGCTTTCTTT.

As to this clone: The same CDR3 is also encoded by other DNA sequences in this sample. This chain uses TRBV5-6 with TRBJ1-5, with D tentatively TRBD1 (5 bases). CDR1 and CDR2 from the germline V gene are SGHDT and YYEEEE. V was cut by 0 bases and J by 3 bases, with 10 bases left in between. The CDR3 runs to 15 residues. CDR3 DNA: TGTGCCAGCAGCTTGGGGCGGGGCCTCAATCAGCCCCAGCATTTT. Translating gives CASSLGRGLNQPQHF.

This chain joins TRBV2 and TRBJ2-7; D is perhaps TRBD2 (6 bases). The CDR3 is 15 amino acids. Germline CDR1 reads SNHLY; CDR2 reads FYNNEI. V was pared by 8 bases and J by 0 bases, with 17 bases between. The CDR3 DNA reads TGTGCCAGCCGTAGGGCTAGCGCCTTCTCCTACGAGCAGTACTTC. Encoded protein: CASRRASAFSYEQYF. The full variable domain, in which reference TRBV2 and TRBJ2-7 provide the parts outside the CDR3, is EPEVTQTPSHQVTQMGQEVILRCVPISNHLYFYWYRQILGQKVEFLVSFYNNEISEKSEIFDDQFSVERPDGSNFTLKIRSTKLEDSAMYFCASRRASAFSYEQYFGPGTRLTVT.

The rearrangement joins TRBV7-9 to TRBJ1-2, with no clear D. The CDR3 consists of 11 residues. The V and J ends lost 6 bases and 8 bases respectively, with 10 bases between them. Germline V CDR1 and CDR2: SEHNR, FQNEAQ (reference sequence). CDR3 DNA: TGTGCCAGCAGTTTAACGAGGGGCTACACCTTC. Its translation: CASSLTRGYTF.

V gene TRBV15 combines with J gene TRBJ1-1, with unresolved D. The CDR3 is made up of 13 amino acids. V shed 3 bases and J shed 0 bases, with 5 bases lying between them. Germline V CDR1 and CDR2: LNHNV, YYDKDF (reference sequence). CDR3 amino acids: CATSRTLNTEAFF. The CDR3 region has the DNA TGTGCCACCAGCAGGACTCTGAACACTGAAGCTTTCTTT.

The chain employs TRBV19 and TRBJ1-2; D gene unclear. The V end lost 3 bases, the J end lost 8 bases, and 13 bases lay between the germline ends. The CDR3 loop spans 13 amino acids. The V gene's germline CDR1 is LNHDA and CDR2 SQIVND (reference sequence). CDR3 residues: CASSIGPTIGYTF. The DNA for the CDR3 is TGTGCCAGTAGTATTGGGCCAACAATCGGCTACACCTTC.

The chain carries TRBV28 and TRBJ2-3, with 7 bases lining up with TRBD2. The V and J ends lost 4 bases and 2 bases, in that order; junction bases with no gene match: 9. This CDR3 spans 16 amino acids. From germline, CDR1 is MDHEN and CDR2 SYDVKM. CDR3 nucleotide sequence: TGTGCCAGCAGTTCCCTAGGAGCGGGGCTCACAGATACGCAGTATTTT. It specifies CASSSLGAGLTDTQYF.

V usage is TRBV19 and J usage is TRBJ1-5, with D hard to call. The CDR3 has 15 amino acids. Germline CDR1 reads LNHDA; CDR2 reads SQIVND (reference sequence). Deletions cut 1 base from V and 9 bases from J, with 16 bases between. Written as DNA, the CDR3 is TGTGCCAGTAGTATAGGGACTGCCTCGCCAGGGCCCCAGCATTTT. The encoded protein is CASSIGTASPGPQHF.

The chain recombines TRBV5-1 with TRBJ2-7, with 7 positions matching TRBD1. Germline trimming cut 4 bases from V and 4 bases from J; bases unmatched to any gene: 11. The CDR3 runs to 15 residues. Germline values: CDR1 SGHRS, CDR2 YFSETQ. CDR3 sequence: CASSRPGQGVYEQYF. CDR3 bases: TGCGCCAGCAGCCGCCCGGGGCAGGGGGTGTACGAGCAGTACTTC. Variable domain in full (rest from reference TRBV5-1 and TRBJ2-7): KAGVTQTPRYLIKTRGQQVTLSCSPISGHRSVSWYQQTPGQGLQFLFEYFSETQRNKGNFPGRFSGRQFSNSRSEMNVSTLELGDSALYLCASSRPGQGVYEQYFGPGTRLTVT.

This chain joins TRBV5-1 and TRBJ1-1; unclear D gene. V lost 4 bases to trimming and J lost 0 bases, with 7 bases between them. Germline CDR1 SGHRS, CDR2 YFSETQ. The CDR3 covers 13 residues. CDR3 protein: CASSPSLNTEAFF. The CDR3 nucleotides are TGCGCCAGCAGCCCCTCCCTGAACACTGAAGCTTTCTTT.

V and J are TRBV4-1 and TRBJ2-1; 9 bases map to TRBD2. This CDR3 region has 20 residues. V shed 0 bases and J 1 base; nucleotides not matched to a gene: 13. Germline V lookup: CDR1 MGHRA, CDR2 YSYEKL. CDR3 residues: CASSQDRLAGRIGSYNEQFF. The CDR3 nucleotides are TGCGCCAGCAGCCAAGATCGGCTAGCGGGAAGAATTGGGTCCTACAATGAGCAGTTCTTC.

The rearrangement links TRBV20-1 to TRBJ2-7; D is possibly TRBD1 (5 bases). Germline V CDR1 and CDR2: DFQATT, SNEGSKA (reference sequence). This CDR3 has 11 amino acids. V was cut by 5 bases and J by 6 bases, with 11 bases left in between. This CDR3 is CSARARGEQYF. As DNA, the CDR3 is TGCAGTGCTCGCGCTAGGGGCGAGCAGTACTTC.

V gene TRBV30 combines with J gene TRBJ1-3; D not resolved. From germline, CDR1 is GTSNPN and CDR2 SVGIG (reference sequence). The germline V and J ends were trimmed by 5 bases and 1 base, with 6 bases remaining between them. This CDR3 is built from 12 residues. The CDR3: CAWVRSGNTIYF. Written as DNA, the CDR3 is TGTGCCTGGGTGAGATCTGGAAACACCATATATTTT.

The chain joins TRBV7-9 to TRBJ1-1, with D perhaps TRBD1 (6 bases). This CDR3 comprises 12 residues. The V gene's germline CDR1 is SEHNR and CDR2 FQNEAQ (reference sequence). The ends were cut back, 11 bases at V and 2 bases at J, with 12 bases in the middle. The CDR3 protein is CAVGQLNTEAFF. The CDR3 nucleotides read TGTGCCGTCGGACAGTTAAACACTGAAGCTTTCTTT. Combining the CDR3 with reference TRBV7-9 and TRBJ1-1 gives the whole variable domain DTGVSQNPRHKITKRGQNVTFRCDPISEHNRLYWYRQTLGQGPEFLTYFQNEAQLEKSRLLSDRFSAERPKGSFSTLEIQRTEQGDSAMYLCAVGQLNTEAFFGQGTRLTVV.